The sample holds a few counts of the clone carrying this TCR beta chain. Its antigen is not known. The record originates from a study of blood T cells in healthy people across ages. General study findings and limits: Estimated diversity, derived from one million T cells, was regarded as an underestimate.

For the second PCR, which ran for roughly 6 to 12 cycles, a sample-barcoded 5' primer and a J-beta primer mix were used. TCRdb reanalysed the 5' RACE reads using MiXCR and keeps one entry per CDR3 protein. The sample includes 1 million or so distinct CDR3 sequences, under 30% of them seen just once. This sample was shared with a second study, whose subject was T cells of mothers and their children. Per that paper: Addition of sample barcodes and 2-4 random nucleotides occurred through the M1S primer of the second PCR. Slightly higher but non-significant overlap marked related mother-child pairs versus unrelated pairs.

The source is a girl aged 2-10 years in good health. The sequenced material came from blood.

CDR3 sequence reads: CSASKVGITYEQYF. CDR3 sequence (DNA): TGCAGTGCTAGTAAGGTCGGGATCACCTACGAGCAGTACTTC. The rearrangement joins TRBV20-1 to TRBJ2-7; D possibly corresponds to TRBD2 (5 bases). The germline CDR1 and CDR2 sequences are DFQATT and SNEGSKA (reference sequence). The CDR3 runs to 14 residues. V lost 3 bases, J lost 2 bases, and 14 bases lay in between.